The T cell receptor beta chain described here comes from a study of cytomegalovirus exposure and HLA in healthy donors. About the study: Around 77% of around 390 genotyped donors fell in the Caucasian-associated ancestry cluster.

V shed 4 bases, J shed 1 base, and the junction held 5 bases outside the gene matches. The CDR3 consists of 15 residues. Germline CDR1 reads SGHRS; CDR2 reads YFSETQ. To note about this clone: The antigen remains undetermined.

Amplification used 60 Vbeta primers and 13 Jbeta primers. TCRdb's table, derived via immunoSEQ multiplex PCR, lists solely in-frame clones and lacks some. The table shows roughly 20,000 clones, with under 85% occurring only once. Whole-study results and caveats: Most sequenced TCRs were rare (though some public TCRs occurred in many donors). Associated with cytomegalovirus, according to the listing, were 150 to 200 TCR beta chains.

The TCR comes from a human donor in good health. Source material: PBMCs. The chain uses TRBV5-1 and TRBJ2-1; 7 bases are a match to TRBD1. The CDR3 nucleotides are TGCGCCAGCAGCCAGGGACAGACTTCCTACAATGAGCAGTTCTTC. It yields the protein CASSQGQTSYNEQFF.